This T cell receptor beta chain comes out of a study of early T cells in non-severe SARS-CoV-2 infection. Turning to the study itself: Chains stayed unpaired after sequencing of bulk RNA from unsorted whole blood. General observations from the study: Anti-spike CD8 responses were favored in VDJdb matching, and private and CD4 specificities were missed.

This clonotype was detected ten times or more. The antigen is undetermined. TCRdb itself ran the 5' RACE reads through MiXCR, one entry per CDR3 protein. The sample has tens of thousands of distinct CDR3 sequences, roughly 6% seen once; the top ten hold 5% to 6.5%. V was shortened by 5 bases and J by 2 bases, with 13 bases between the two germline ends. The CDR3 length is 15 residues. Sequencing was performed on whole blood. J is TRBJ2-1 and V is TRBV12-3 or TRBV12-4; the D gene is possibly TRBD2 (6 bases). The receptor was derived from an adult who was a healthcare worker with PCR-confirmed SARS-CoV-2 infection or an uninfected control (not recorded which). The CDR3 nucleotides are TGTGCCAGCAGTCTCCGACTAGGCCCCTACAATGAGCAGTTCTTC. Translating it yields CASSLRLGPYNEQFF.